A selection of T cell receptor beta chains follows, all from one sample in a study of T cell clonotyping in hematopoietic cell transplantation. The table came from immunoSEQ multiplex PCR; TCRdb's copy has only in-frame clones and leaves some out. The table lists tens of thousands of clones, 86% of them singletons. The sample here was peripheral blood mononuclear cells, taken before stem cell transplant. These TCRs come from a man aged 60-69 years with biphenotypic leukemia. Some clones in this sample may be carry-over from other donors' samples. The CDR3 runs from the conserved cysteine through the conserved F or W. D genes are given only for firm matches.

J,D,length,V,DNA,CDR3
TRBJ1-1,-,13,TRBV28,TGTGCCAGCAGACTCGGGGGGGGGACTGAAGCTTTCTTT,CASRLGGGTEAFF
TRBJ2-1,-,16,TRBV5-1,TGCGCCAGCAGCTTGGATGGCGGGGACTCCTACAATGAGCAGTTCTTC,CASSLDGGDSYNEQFF
TRBJ2-2,-,14,TRBV5-4,TGTGCCAGCAGCCCCTCGGGGGACACCGGGGAGCTGTTTTTT,CASSPSGDTGELFF
TRBJ1-5,-,15,TRBV5-4,TGTGCCAGCAGCTTGGGAACAACTGGGGACCAGCCCCAGCATTTT,CASSLGTTGDQPQHF
TRBJ1-2,TRBD1,15,TRBV9,TGTGCCAGCAGCGTATTAGGGACAGGGGATTATGGCTACACCTTC,CASSVLGTGDYGYTF
TRBJ1-2,TRBD1,14,TRBV2,TGTGCCAGCAGTGACCCGGACAGGATTCGTGGCTACACCTTC,CASSDPDRIRGYTF
TRBJ2-7,-,11,TRBV28,TGTGCCAGCAGCCGATCCTACGAGCAGTACTTC,CASSRSYEQYF
TRBJ1-2,-,14,TRBV9,TGTGCCAGCAGCGTAGGGGAGGTGGGCTATGGCTACACCTTC,CASSVGEVGYGYTF
TRBJ2-1,-,18,TRBV19,TGTGCCAGTAGTATATTGGACGAGGGCACCCCGCCTAGGGGGGAGCAGTTCTTC,CASSILDEGTPPRGEQFF
TRBJ2-7,TRBD1,14,TRBV5-1,TGCGCCAGCAGAATGGACAGGGGTTTCTACGAGCAGTACTTC,CASRMDRGFYEQYF